The 12 T cell receptor beta chains listed next were all sequenced from one sample in a study of response to subunit inactivated influenza vaccine. TCRdb reanalysed the RT-PCR reads using MiXCR and keeps one entry per CDR3 protein. The sample lists roughly 670,000 distinct CDR3 sequences; around 15% were seen once. The sequenced sample was PBMCs from blood, obtained about 14 days before vaccination. The receptors come from a man aged 50 to 59 who received an inactivated influenza vaccine.

V gene TRBV28 combines with J gene TRBJ2-7; 9 bases are a match to TRBD1. The CDR3 has 14 amino acids. Germline V gives CDR1 MDHEN, CDR2 SYDVKM. Unmatched junction bases numbered 7, after V lost 5 bases and J lost 5 bases. The CDR3 coding sequence is TGTGCCAGCAGTGAGGGACAGGGACGGAACGAGCAGTACTTC. Protein: CASSEGQGRNEQYF.

The table lists this clonotype with many counts. This chain joins TRBV12-3 or TRBV12-4 and TRBJ2-7; possible D gene TRBD1, 6 bases. The CDR3 has 14 residues. The V and J ends lost 7 bases and 5 bases respectively, with 18 bases between them. CDR3 coding DNA: TGTGCCAGCACCTTCCGGCACAGGGTCGACGAGCAGTACTTC. It yields the protein CASTFRHRVDEQYF.

Notes on this clonotype: One end of the junction fails to match germline, which may point to a read error. The rearrangement uses TRBV18 and TRBJ2-1; 7 nucleotides align to TRBD1. The CDR3 sequence is 15 residues long. Looked up from germline, CDR1 is KGHSH and CDR2 is LQKENI. CDR3 sequence reads: CASSPQSRGYNERFF. The DNA of the CDR3 is TGTGCCAGCTCACCACAATCCAGGGGGTACAATGAGCGGTTCTTC.

V and J are TRBV4-3 and TRBJ1-1; D is unclear. Germline assignment: CDR1 LGHNA and CDR2 YSLEER. The CDR3 is made up of 15 amino acids. V shed 0 bases and J shed 5 bases, with 13 bases lying between them. The chain's CDR3 is CASSQDARMGTEAFF. The CDR3 DNA sequence: TGCGCCAGCAGCCAAGATGCGCGCATGGGGACTGAAGCTTTCTTT.

The chain couples TRBV30 to TRBJ2-2, with D maybe TRBD2 (6 bases). The CDR3 loop spans 14 amino acids. V gave up 3 bases and J gave up 0 bases, with 8 bases separating them. The germline gives CDR1 GTSNPN, CDR2 SVGIG (reference sequence). CDR3 protein: CAWRGRTNTGELFF. CDR3 nucleotides: TGTGCCTGGAGAGGGAGGACGAACACCGGGGAGCTGTTTTTT.

The chain combines TRBV6-1 with TRBJ1-2; 12 nucleotides align to TRBD1. V was pared by 5 bases and J by 4 bases, with 14 bases of the junction left unmatched. Germline-derived CDR1 and CDR2 are MNHNS and SASEGT. The length of the CDR3 is 18 residues. CDR3 sequence reads: CASSPRRGQGAHVYGYTF. The CDR3 nucleotides are TGTGCCAGCAGTCCCCGGAGGGGACAGGGGGCGCATGTCTATGGCTACACCTTC.

This clonotype was found a few times. One junction end disagrees with the germline gene, perhaps due to a read error. The chain uses TRBV11-2 and TRBJ2-5; the D is unclear. The CDR3 runs to 11 residues. The V gene's germline CDR1 is SGHAT and CDR2 FQNNGV. The CDR3 DNA follows: TGTGCCAGCATCTTAACAGAGACCCAGTACTTC. Translating it yields CASILTETQYF.

This clonotype appeared a few times. This rearrangement joins TRBV20-1 to TRBJ1-1; unclear D gene. Germline loops: CDR1 DFQATT, CDR2 SNEGSKA (reference sequence). This CDR3 is built from 14 residues. Trimming took 2 bases from V and 1 from J, leaving 11 bases between them. The CDR3 loop reads CSARRQLGNTEAFF. The DNA for the CDR3 is TGCAGTGCTAGAAGGCAGCTAGGGAACACTGAAGCTTTCTTT.

This clonotype has just a few counts. The rearrangement links TRBV28 to TRBJ1-2; no reliable D call. There are 16 residues in the CDR3. V was trimmed by 7 bases and J by 0 bases, leaving 18 bases between them. Germline V lookup: CDR1 MDHEN, CDR2 SYDVKM. CDR3 amino acids: CASTDETGGTNYGYTF. CDR3 nucleotide sequence: TGTGCCAGCACTGACGAGACGGGTGGAACTAACTATGGCTACACCTTC.

This chain uses TRBV20-1 with TRBJ1-6, with D perhaps TRBD1 (5 bases). This CDR3 contains 14 residues. Germline V CDR1 and CDR2: DFQATT, SNEGSKA (reference sequence). Trimming pared 4 bases from V and 6 bases from J, leaving 13 bases between. CDR3 DNA sequence: TGCAGTGCTACCAAAGACAGTACTAATTCACCCCTCCACTTT. Translation gives CSATKDSTNSPLHF.

This clonotype was detected ten times or more. The chain is built from TRBV7-9 and TRBJ1-1; TRBD1 might be the D (6 bases). This CDR3 has 14 residues. V was trimmed by 5 bases and J by 1 base, leaving 11 bases between them. Germline V gene lookup returns CDR1 SEHNR and CDR2 FQNEAQ (reference sequence). The CDR3 loop is CASSEGHTNTEAFF. The CDR3 bases are TGTGCCAGCAGCGAGGGACATACGAACACTGAAGCTTTCTTT.

V and J are TRBV5-1 and TRBJ1-2; D is undetermined. Germline-derived CDR1 and CDR2 are SGHRS and YFSETQ. This CDR3 spans 13 amino acids. V lost 2 bases and J 4 bases, leaving 9 bases between the germline ends. CDR3 in DNA: TGCGCCAGCAGCTTTACAGATGCCTATGGCTACACCTTC. Its translation: CASSFTDAYGYTF.